This TCR beta chain appears in the sequencing data of a study of shared clonotypes between healthy human individuals. The study's findings and limits: Across subsets, estimated richness was generally greater for naive than for memory populations. Clonotype sharing among donors likely depends on sequencing depth.

Turning to this clone: What it recognizes is unknown.

The CDR3 is 17 amino acids. After removal of 1 base from V and 2 bases from J, the junction contained 7 bases not matched to a gene. Per the germline V gene, CDR1 is SGHRS and CDR2 is YFSETQ. Once extracted for a subset, genomic DNA was divided evenly among several immunoSEQ plates. Sorted-subset replicate PCRs used about 180 ng DNA, some 33,000 T cell genomes. Assay used: immunoSEQ multiplex PCR; TCRdb lists only in-frame clones, some missing. Here the sample spans over a million clones, roughly 98% being singletons. This TCR was recovered from a man aged 30 to 45 in good health. The chain is built from TRBV5-1 and TRBJ2-3; 10 bases fit TRBD2. Sequencing input: naive CD4+ T cells sorted from blood. Subset denoted: CD45RA+ positively selected. CDR3: CASSLSGRAWVTDTQYF. CDR3 bases: TGCGCCAGCAGCTTGAGCGGGAGGGCCTGGGTCACAGATACGCAGTATTTT.